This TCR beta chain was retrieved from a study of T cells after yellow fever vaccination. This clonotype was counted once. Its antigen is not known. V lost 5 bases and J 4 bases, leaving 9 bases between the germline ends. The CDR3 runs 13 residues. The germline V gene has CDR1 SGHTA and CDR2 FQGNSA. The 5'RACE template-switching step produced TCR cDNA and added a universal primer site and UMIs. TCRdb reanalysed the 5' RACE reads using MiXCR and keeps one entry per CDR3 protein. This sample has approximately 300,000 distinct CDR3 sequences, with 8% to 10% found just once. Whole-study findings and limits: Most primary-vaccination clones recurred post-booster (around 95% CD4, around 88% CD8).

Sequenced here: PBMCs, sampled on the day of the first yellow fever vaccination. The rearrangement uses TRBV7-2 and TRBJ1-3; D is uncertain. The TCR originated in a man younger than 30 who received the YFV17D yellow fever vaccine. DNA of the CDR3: TGTGCCAGCAGCGGCAGCCCGGGAAACACCATATATTTT. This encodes CASSGSPGNTIYF.